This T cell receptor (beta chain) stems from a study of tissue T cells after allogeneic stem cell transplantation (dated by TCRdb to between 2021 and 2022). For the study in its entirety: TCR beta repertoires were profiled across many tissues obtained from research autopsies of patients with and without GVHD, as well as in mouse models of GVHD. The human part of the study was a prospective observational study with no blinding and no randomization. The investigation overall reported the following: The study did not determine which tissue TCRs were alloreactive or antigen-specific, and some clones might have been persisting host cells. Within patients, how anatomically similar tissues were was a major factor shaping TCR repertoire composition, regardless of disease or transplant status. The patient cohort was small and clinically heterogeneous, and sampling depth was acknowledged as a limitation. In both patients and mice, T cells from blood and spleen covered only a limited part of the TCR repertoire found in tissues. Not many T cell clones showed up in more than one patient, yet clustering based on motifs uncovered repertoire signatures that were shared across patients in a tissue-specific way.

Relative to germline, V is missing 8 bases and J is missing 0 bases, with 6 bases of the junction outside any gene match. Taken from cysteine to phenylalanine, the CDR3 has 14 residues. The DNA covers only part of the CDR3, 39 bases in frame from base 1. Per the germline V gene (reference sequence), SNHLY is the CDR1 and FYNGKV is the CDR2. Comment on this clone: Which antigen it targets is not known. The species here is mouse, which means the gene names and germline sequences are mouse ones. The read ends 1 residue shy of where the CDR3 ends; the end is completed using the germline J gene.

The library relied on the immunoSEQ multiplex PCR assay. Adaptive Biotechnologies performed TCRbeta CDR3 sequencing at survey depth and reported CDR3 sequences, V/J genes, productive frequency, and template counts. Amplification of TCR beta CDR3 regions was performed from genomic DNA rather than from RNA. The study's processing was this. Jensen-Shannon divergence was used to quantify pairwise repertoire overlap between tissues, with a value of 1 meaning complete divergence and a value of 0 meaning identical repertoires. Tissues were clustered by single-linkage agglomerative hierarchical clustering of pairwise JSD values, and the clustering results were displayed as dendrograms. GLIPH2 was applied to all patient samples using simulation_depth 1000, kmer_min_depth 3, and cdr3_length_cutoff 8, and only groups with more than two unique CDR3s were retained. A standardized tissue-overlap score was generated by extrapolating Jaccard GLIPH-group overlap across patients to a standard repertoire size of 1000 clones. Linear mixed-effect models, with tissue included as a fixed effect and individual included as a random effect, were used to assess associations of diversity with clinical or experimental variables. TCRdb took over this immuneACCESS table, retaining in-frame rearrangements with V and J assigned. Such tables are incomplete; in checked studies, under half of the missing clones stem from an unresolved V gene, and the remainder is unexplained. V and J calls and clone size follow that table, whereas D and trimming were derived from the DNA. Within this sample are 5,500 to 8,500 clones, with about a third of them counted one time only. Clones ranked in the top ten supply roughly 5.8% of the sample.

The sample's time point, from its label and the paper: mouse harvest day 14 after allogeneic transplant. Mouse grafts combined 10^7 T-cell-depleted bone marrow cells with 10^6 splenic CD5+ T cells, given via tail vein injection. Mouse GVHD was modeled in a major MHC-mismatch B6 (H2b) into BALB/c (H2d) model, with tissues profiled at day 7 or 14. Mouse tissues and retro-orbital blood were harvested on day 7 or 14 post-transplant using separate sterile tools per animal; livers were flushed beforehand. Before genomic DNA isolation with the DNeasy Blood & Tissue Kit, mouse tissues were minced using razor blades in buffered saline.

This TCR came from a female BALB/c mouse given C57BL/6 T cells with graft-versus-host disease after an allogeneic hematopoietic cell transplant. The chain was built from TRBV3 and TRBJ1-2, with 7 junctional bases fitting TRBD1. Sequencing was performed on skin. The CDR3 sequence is CASGSRGANSDYTF. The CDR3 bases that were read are TGTGCCAGCGGCTCCAGGGGGGCAAACTCCGACTACACC.